This T cell receptor beta chain came from a study of blood T cells in healthy people across ages. Per germline, CDR1 PRHDT and CDR2 FYEKMQ (reference sequence). There are 16 residues in the CDR3. Trimming at V came to 4 bases and at J to 2 bases, leaving 4 bases not matched to a gene. Investigators took about 9.4 milliliters of peripheral blood from every donor. With a J-beta primer mix and a sample-barcoded 5' primer, a second PCR ran about 7 to 12 cycles. TCRdb re-analysed the 5' RACE reads in MiXCR, keeping a single row per CDR3 protein. The sample shows roughly 1.6 million distinct CDR3 sequences, 34% of them seen only once.

V and J are TRBV13 and TRBJ2-3, with 12 bases lining up with TRBD2. The TCR originated in a woman aged 25 to 45 in good health. Specimen: blood. The CDR3 is CASSYPSGGATDTQYF. The CDR3 coding sequence is TGTGCCAGCAGCTACCCTAGCGGGGGGGCCACAGATACGCAGTATTTT.